This TCR beta chain was obtained from a study of cytomegalovirus exposure and HLA in healthy donors. Findings and caveats of the study: TCR beta chains numbering 164 were designated cytomegalovirus-associated. Among immune exposure information, only CMV serostatus was available.

About this clone itself: Antigen unknown.

The PCR made use of 60 Vbeta and 13 Jbeta primers. Original data processing: Roughly 80 million unique TCR beta chains, roughly 11 million shared, were counted in a later analysis. The table came from immunoSEQ multiplex PCR; TCRdb's copy has only in-frame clones and leaves some out. V, J and clone size are those of that table, while D and trimming were read from the DNA. The sample includes roughly 98,000 clones, 70% of them seen just once. Germline assignment: CDR1 SGHDT and CDR2 YYEEEE. The CDR3 runs 19 residues. With V trimmed by 4 bases and J by 4 bases, 19 bases remained unmatched. The sequenced material came from PBMCs. V usage is TRBV5-6 and J usage is TRBJ2-2; 7 bases fit TRBD2. This sequence originates from a man aged 50 to 59 in good health and CMV-seronegative. CDR3 sequence: CASSLLTLQTSAGTGELFF. CDR3 DNA: TGTGCCAGCAGCCTGCTCACGCTTCAAACTAGCGCGGGCACCGGGGAGCTGTTTTTT.